This T cell receptor (beta chain) was found in a study of blood T cell repertoires in COVID-19. This table comes from immunoSEQ multiplex PCR, and its TCRdb copy is limited to in-frame clones, with some not included. The sample records 45,000 to 50,000 clones, around 80% being singletons. V lost 4 bases and J lost 5, with 17 bases in between. The germline CDR1 and CDR2 sequences are SGHRS and YFSETQ. CDR3 length: 15 residues. This clonotype was sampled from a man older than 75 in a cohort sampled during active COVID-19. The V call is TRBV5-1, the J call TRBJ2-3, with a weak D call TRBD1 (5 bases). Sequenced sample: peripheral blood. Here the CDR3 reads CASSGASRRVDTQYF. In nucleotides, the CDR3 is TGCGCCAGCAGCGGGGCAAGTCGTCGAGTAGATACGCAGTATTTT.